The source of this T cell receptor beta chain is a study of T cell changes during pregnancy in multiple sclerosis. Assay used: immunoSEQ multiplex PCR; TCRdb lists only in-frame clones, some missing. The sample carries 45,000 to 55,000 clones, about 92% recorded once. This CDR3 is 15 amino acids long. Trimming removed 0 bases at V and 3 bases at J, with 12 bases between. The germline V gene encodes CDR1 SGHNT and CDR2 YYREEE (reference sequence). This TCR was recovered from a female donor in good health, enrolled as a control in a pregnancy study. Sequencing used CD4+ T cells from peripheral blood mononuclear cells, obtained after pregnancy. V and J are TRBV5-4 and TRBJ2-5; the D gene is possibly TRBD1 (6 bases). The CDR3 loop reads CASSLVNRVEETQYF. The CDR3 nucleotides are TGTGCCAGCAGCTTGGTTAACAGGGTAGAAGAGACCCAGTACTTC.